These 29 T cell receptor beta chains share one sample of origin, sequenced in a study of blood T cell repertoires in COVID-19. The repertoire was sequenced with immunoSEQ multiplex PCR; TCRdb's copy has only in-frame clones and lacks some. The data hold under 200,000 clones, with 70% to 90% observed a single time. Sequencing used peripheral blood. The receptor source for this set is a man aged 55 to 70 with active or convalescent COVID-19.

The chain carries TRBV7-2 and TRBJ1-5; possible D gene TRBD1, 6 bases. The V end lost 4 bases, the J end lost 3 bases, and 13 bases lay between the germline ends. The CDR3 extends over 15 amino acids. CDR1 is SGHTA and CDR2 is FQGNSA in the germline V gene. The CDR3: CASSSGWGHNQPQHF. The DNA for the CDR3 is TGTGCCAGCAGCTCGGGCTGGGGGCACAATCAGCCCCAGCATTTT. The variable domain in full, completed from reference TRBV7-2 and TRBJ1-5, reads GAGVSQSPSNKVTEKGKDVELRCDPISGHTALYWYRQSLGQGLEFLIYFQGNSAPDKSGLPSDRFSAERTGGSVSTLTIQRTQQEDSAVYLCASSSGWGHNQPQHFGDGTRLSIL.

The chain employs TRBV5-3 and TRBJ1-6; TRBD1 is a possible D gene (5 bases). TRBV5-3 has ORF status, its function being uncertain. The CDR3 is 13 amino acids. Trimming took off 0 bases at V and 10 bases at J, with 8 bases between the two ends. CDR3 region: CARSLGGESPLHF. CDR3 sequence (DNA): TGTGCCAGAAGCTTGGGGGGGGAATCACCCCTCCACTTT.

The chain employs TRBV19 and TRBJ1-5; 7 bases are a match to TRBD1. The CDR3 length is 14 residues. The germline V gene has CDR1 LNHDA and CDR2 SQIVND (reference sequence). V was pared by 5 bases and J by 3 bases, with 4 bases of the junction left unmatched. This CDR3 reads CASSVGQVNQPQHF. The CDR3 region has the DNA TGTGCCAGTAGTGTCGGACAGGTCAATCAGCCCCAGCATTTT.

This chain uses TRBV5-4 with TRBJ1-2; 7 bases are a match to TRBD1. Germline CDR1 is SGHNT and CDR2 is YYREEE (reference sequence). This CDR3 is built from 15 residues. The V segment lost 4 bases and the J segment 5 bases; nucleotides outside the gene matches: 11. This CDR3 is CASSPPGQQPYGYTF. CDR3 coding DNA: TGTGCCAGCAGCCCGCCGGGACAGCAACCGTATGGCTACACCTTC.

V usage is TRBV9 and J usage is TRBJ1-6, with TRBD1 identical over 9 bases. This CDR3 has 15 residues. The trim removed 0 bases at V and 7 bases at J, leaving 2 bases unmatched. Germline V gene sequence: CDR1 SGDLS, CDR2 YYNGEE. The CDR3 is CASSVGGQGNSPLHF. CDR3 bases: TGTGCCAGCAGCGTAGGGGGACAGGGAAATTCACCCCTCCACTTT.

This clone was picked up a small number of times. The chain is built from TRBV5-1 and TRBJ2-1; the D gene is possibly TRBD2 (6 bases). Germline V lookup: CDR1 SGHRS, CDR2 YFSETQ. The length of the CDR3 is 15 residues. V was cut by 7 bases and J by 2 bases, with 16 bases left in between. In DNA form, the CDR3 reads TGCGCCAGCCGCCTCGGGGGTTCCCCCTACAATGAGCAGTTCTTC. This translates into CASRLGGSPYNEQFF.

The V call is TRBV11-2, the J call TRBJ2-5; 8 positions agree with TRBD2. The CDR3 is made up of 16 amino acids. V gave up 5 bases and J gave up 0 bases; unmatched junction bases: 8. Germline values: CDR1 SGHAT, CDR2 FQNNGV. This chain's CDR3 is CASSPRVAGYQETQYF. The CDR3 DNA follows: TGTGCCAGCAGCCCTCGGGTAGCGGGGTACCAAGAGACCCAGTACTTC.

The chain employs TRBV10-3 and TRBJ2-7; 15 bases are a match to TRBD2. There are 15 residues in the CDR3. V gave up 5 bases and J gave up 9 bases; unmatched junction bases: 8. The germline gives CDR1 ENHRY, CDR2 SYGVKD. CDR3 in amino acids: CAISRTSGGASGQYF. The CDR3 coding sequence is TGTGCCATCAGTCGGACTAGCGGGGGGGCCTCCGGGCAGTACTTC.

This sequence joins TRBV6-5 and TRBJ1-2; 7 positions agree with TRBD1. The germline gives CDR1 MNHEY, CDR2 SVGAGI. CDR3 size: 14 residues. J was trimmed by 6 bases and V by 7 bases; bases with no gene match: 11. CDR3 DNA: TGTGCCAGCACCCGCGACAGGGAGGCAAATGGCTACACCTTC. Its protein is CASTRDREANGYTF.

The V and J genes are TRBV29-1 and TRBJ2-1; D possibly corresponds to TRBD1 (6 bases). The germline CDR1 and CDR2 sequences are SQVTM and ANQGSEA. The CDR3 extends over 13 amino acids. V shed 3 bases and J shed 9 bases, with 15 bases lying between them. CDR3 DNA sequence: TGCAGCGTTGACGCAGGGGTCATTAGTGAGCAGTTCTTC. Protein sequence: CSVDAGVISEQFF.

The chain uses TRBV7-9 and TRBJ2-5; 9 positions agree with TRBD2. The trim removed 3 bases at V and 1 base at J, leaving 9 bases unmatched. The germline V gene has CDR1 SEHNR and CDR2 FQNEAQ (reference sequence). The CDR3 is 17 residues long. Written as DNA, the CDR3 is TGTGCCAGCAGCTTTTCCGCGGGGGGGTTTTCCCAAGAGACCCAGTACTTC. Translating it yields CASSFSAGGFSQETQYF.

The V call is TRBV5-1, the J call TRBJ1-6, with D unresolved. The V gene's germline CDR1 is SGHRS and CDR2 YFSETQ. The CDR3 spans 12 residues. V was pared by 3 bases and J by 7 bases, with 5 bases between. CDR3 sequence reads: CASSSGNSPLHF. CDR3 in DNA: TGCGCCAGCAGCTCAGGAAATTCACCCCTCCACTTT.

The chain employs TRBV5-1 and TRBJ1-1; D remains ambiguous. The V end was cut by 5 bases, the J end by 1 base, with 12 bases between. This CDR3 spans 14 amino acids. CDR1 and CDR2 (germline): SGHRS, YFSETQ. CDR3 loop: CASRLMEANTEAFF. The DNA for the CDR3 is TGCGCCAGCAGGTTAATGGAGGCGAACACTGAAGCTTTCTTT.

The sample holds a few counts of this clone. In DNA, the CDR3 is TGTGCCAGCAGCACACGGACAGGGCGTGAAAAACTGTTTTTT. This sequence encodes CASSTRTGREKLFF. The chain joins TRBV5-5 to TRBJ1-4; TRBD1 agrees at 8 bases. The CDR3 is 14 residues long. The germline gives CDR1 SGHKS, CDR2 YYEKEE (reference sequence). With 4 bases clipped from V and 7 bases from J, the junction kept 6 bases outside the gene matches.

The chain uses TRBV6-5 and TRBJ1-2, with 8 nucleotides matching TRBD1. CDR3 length: 12 residues. Losses at the gene ends were 8 bases for V and 7 bases for J; bases not matched to a gene: 6. Germline CDR1 is MNHEY and CDR2 is SVGAGI. CDR3 coding DNA: TGTGCCAGCGAAGGCAGGGGGCTTGGCTACACCTTC. Amino acids: CASEGRGLGYTF.

This clone has more than one count but fewer than ten. The chain links TRBV12-3 or TRBV12-4 to TRBJ2-1; 7 bases agree with TRBD1. The CDR3 is 13 amino acids. Trimming removed 4 bases from V and 7 bases from J; junction bases left unmatched: 4. Here the CDR3 DNA reads TGTGCCAGCAGTTCATTACAGGGGAATGAGCAGTTCTTC. Protein sequence: CASSSLQGNEQFF.

This sequence joins TRBV20-1 and TRBJ1-2, with 7 bases aligning to TRBD1. The CDR3 totals 11 residues. Germline trimming cut 6 bases from V and 6 bases from J; bases unmatched to any gene: 4. Germline V gene lookup returns CDR1 DFQATT and CDR2 SNEGSKA (reference sequence). The CDR3 DNA follows: TGCAGTGCCCCAGGGGGTCATGGCTACACCTTC. This sequence encodes CSAPGGHGYTF.

This clone was counted a single time. The chain's CDR3 is CASSSTPSYEQYF. CDR3 DNA sequence: TGCGCCAGCAGCTCGACTCCCTCCTACGAGCAGTACTTC. The chain employs TRBV5-1 and TRBJ2-7; D call uncertain. The CDR3 runs 13 residues. The V and J ends lost 3 bases and 0 bases respectively, with 7 bases between them. Germline V CDR1 and CDR2: SGHRS, YFSETQ.

V is TRBV5-1 and J is TRBJ2-7, with 10 bases aligning to TRBD1. The CDR3 is 14 residues long. Germline loops: CDR1 SGHRS, CDR2 YFSETQ. The V and J ends lost 3 bases and 6 bases, in that order; junction bases with no gene match: 6. CDR3 bases: TGCGCCAGCAGCTCGCGACAGGGGGCAGGCGAGCAGTACTTC. Protein: CASSSRQGAGEQYF.

The V call is TRBV12-3 or TRBV12-4, the J call TRBJ1-1; the D gene is possibly TRBD1 (6 bases). Trimming pared 6 bases from V and 8 bases from J, leaving 16 bases between. There are 13 residues in the CDR3. The CDR3 loop is CASRLSRGQEAFF. CDR3 bases: TGTGCCAGCAGACTATCTCGAGGACAGGAAGCTTTCTTT.

This chain links TRBV19 with TRBJ1-2; possible D gene TRBD1, 6 bases. Germline CDR1 is LNHDA and CDR2 is SQIVND (reference sequence). This CDR3 comprises 13 residues. With 1 base removed from V and 3 bases from J, the gap between germline ends came to 6 bases. The CDR3 bases are TGTGCCAGTAGTATAGGGACAGACTATGGCTACACCTTC. Residues: CASSIGTDYGYTF.

This clone has only one observation. The V call is TRBV5-4, the J call TRBJ2-7; TRBD1 aligns across 7 bases. CDR1 is SGHNT, CDR2 YYREEE, per germline (reference sequence). J lost 5 bases, V lost 2 bases, and 4 bases had no gene match. This CDR3 spans 13 amino acids. CDR3 loop: CASSFDRAHEQYF. CDR3 DNA sequence: TGTGCCAGCAGCTTCGACAGGGCCCACGAGCAGTACTTC.

V is TRBV11-2 and J is TRBJ2-7; D remains unclear. The CDR3 is 12 residues long. CDR1 and CDR2 (germline): SGHAT, FQNNGV. V was shortened by 5 bases and J by 3 bases, with 8 bases between the two germline ends. In DNA form, the CDR3 reads TGTGCCAGCAGCATGGAGATCTACGAGCAGTACTTC. Its protein is CASSMEIYEQYF.

V and J are TRBV29-1 and TRBJ1-2; tentative D call: TRBD1 (5 bases). Germline V gene sequence: CDR1 SQVTM, CDR2 ANQGSEA. Trimming shortened V by 0 bases and J by 4 bases, and 12 bases separated the two germline ends. There are 14 residues in the CDR3. The DNA of the CDR3 is TGCAGCGTTGAAGACAGGGCGGGGGTCTATGGCTACACCTTC. Amino acid sequence: CSVEDRAGVYGYTF.

This clone came up once. This sequence joins TRBV24-1 and TRBJ2-2; weak D call: TRBD2 (5 bases). This CDR3 comprises 12 residues. V lost 10 bases to trimming and J lost 1 base, with 6 bases between them. The germline gives CDR1 KGHDR, CDR2 SFDVKD. The CDR3 DNA reads TGTGCCACTGCGGGGAACACCGGGGAGCTGTTTTTT. Protein: CATAGNTGELFF.

V and J are TRBV19 and TRBJ2-5; a weak D match, TRBD2 (6 bases). Deletions cut 5 bases from V and 1 base from J, with 8 bases between. From germline, CDR1 is LNHDA and CDR2 SQIVND (reference sequence). The CDR3 contains 13 residues. The CDR3 DNA reads as TGTGCCAGTAGTGTTAGCGGCCAAGAGACCCAGTACTTC. This sequence encodes CASSVSGQETQYF.

The V and J genes are TRBV6-5 and TRBJ2-7; 7 bases are a match to TRBD1. There are 14 residues in the CDR3. Germline assignment: CDR1 MNHEY and CDR2 SVGAGI. The V and J ends lost 6 bases and 3 bases, in that order; junction bases with no gene match: 8. The CDR3 sequence is CASSQRQGIYEQYF. CDR3 coding DNA: TGTGCCAGCAGCCAACGACAGGGAATCTACGAGCAGTACTTC.

Only one count was recorded for this clone. This chain joins TRBV10-3 and TRBJ1-5; D ambiguous. Germline loops: CDR1 ENHRY, CDR2 SYGVKD. The V end was cut by 10 bases, the J end by 5 bases, with 18 bases between. The CDR3 totals 14 residues. In DNA, the CDR3 is TGTGCCACCTTAGACCCTAAACGGGATCAGCCCCAGCATTTT. Translated: CATLDPKRDQPQHF.

The V gene is TRBV25-1, the J gene TRBJ2-3, with 8 positions matching TRBD1. This CDR3 contains 17 residues. V gave up 0 bases and J gave up 2 bases; unmatched junction bases: 7. In germline, CDR1 is MGHDK, CDR2 SYGVNS. CDR3 coding DNA: TGTGCCAGCAGTGAATATCTCGGACAGGGAGTCACAGATACGCAGTATTTT. Residues: CASSEYLGQGVTDTQYF.